This TCR beta chain was sequenced for a study of tissue T cells after allogeneic stem cell transplantation (dated by TCRdb to between 2021 and 2024). Describing the broader study: Using research autopsies of patients with and without GVHD, plus mouse models of GVHD, the study profiled TCR beta repertoires across many tissues. The human part of the study was a prospective observational study with no blinding and no randomization.

The time point label for this specimen denotes: mouse harvest day 14 after allogeneic transplant. Mouse grafts combined 10^7 T-cell-depleted bone marrow cells with 10^6 splenic CD5+ T cells, given via tail vein injection. Mouse GVHD was modeled in a major MHC-mismatch B6 (H2b) into BALB/c (H2d) model, with tissues profiled at day 7 or 14. Mouse tissues and retro-orbital blood were harvested on day 7 or 14 post-transplant using separate sterile tools per animal; livers were flushed beforehand. Before genomic DNA was isolated with the DNeasy Blood & Tissue Kit, mouse tissues were minced with razor blades in buffered saline. The method behind the library was the immunoSEQ multiplex PCR assay. TCRbeta CDR3 sequencing was done by Adaptive Biotechnologies at survey depth, reporting CDR3 sequences, V/J genes, productive frequency and template counts. TCR beta CDR3 regions were amplified from genomic DNA instead of RNA. In the original analysis: Jensen-Shannon divergence was used to quantify pairwise repertoire overlap between tissues, with a value of 1 indicating complete divergence and a value of 0 indicating identical repertoires. Tissues were clustered by single-linkage agglomerative hierarchical clustering of pairwise JSD values, and the clustering results were displayed as dendrograms. All patient samples were analyzed with GLIPH2 using simulation_depth 1000, kmer_min_depth 3 and cdr3_length_cutoff 8, and only groups containing more than two unique CDR3s were kept. In a standardized tissue-overlap score, Jaccard GLIPH-group overlap across patients was extrapolated to a standard repertoire size of 1000 clones. Linear mixed-effect models, with tissue included as a fixed effect and individual included as a random effect, were used to assess associations of diversity with clinical or experimental variables. This is the immuneACCESS table as TCRdb keeps it, with only in-frame sequences that have V and J called. A part of the clones is gone; compared with another copy, unresolved V genes explain less than half, and the rest is unexplained. V, J and clone size were drawn from that table, and D and trimming were deduced from the DNA. Recorded for this sample are around 3,800 clones; about 47% of them occurred a single time. The biggest ten clones account for over 20% of the sample.

The CDR3 sequence holds 12 residues, the cysteine and phenylalanine included. Of the CDR3's DNA, 33 bases were read; they are in frame from base 1. Sequences MSHET (CDR1) and SYDVDS (CDR2) are obtained from the germline V gene. V and J are truncated by 7 bases and 2 bases respectively, leaving an intervening sequence of 8 bases. General conclusions and limits of the study: Blood and spleen T cells captured only a limited portion of the TCR repertoire detected in tissues, in both patients and mice. Within patients, how anatomically similar tissues were was a major factor shaping TCR repertoire composition, regardless of disease or transplant status. The study did not determine which tissue TCRs were alloreactive or antigen-specific, and some clones might have been persisting host cells. Only a few T cell clones appeared in more than one patient, yet motif-based clustering showed tissue-specific repertoire signatures that were shared between patients. The patient cohort was small and varied clinically, and sampling depth was recognized as a limitation.

The sample holds a few counts of this clone. It has no known antigen specificity. Gene names and germline sequences here are the mouse ones. The missing CDR3 end, 1 residue past where the read stops, is filled in from the germline J gene. This receptor was identified in a female BALB/c mouse given C57BL/6 T cells with graft-versus-host disease after an allogeneic hematopoietic cell transplant. Sequencing was done on a sample of gut tissue. The chain couples TRBV29 to TRBJ1-2; possibly the D gene is TRBD1, per 6 matching bases. Here the CDR3 is given as CASKQGNSDYTF. CDR3 bases read: TGTGCTAGCAAACAGGGTAACTCCGACTACACC.